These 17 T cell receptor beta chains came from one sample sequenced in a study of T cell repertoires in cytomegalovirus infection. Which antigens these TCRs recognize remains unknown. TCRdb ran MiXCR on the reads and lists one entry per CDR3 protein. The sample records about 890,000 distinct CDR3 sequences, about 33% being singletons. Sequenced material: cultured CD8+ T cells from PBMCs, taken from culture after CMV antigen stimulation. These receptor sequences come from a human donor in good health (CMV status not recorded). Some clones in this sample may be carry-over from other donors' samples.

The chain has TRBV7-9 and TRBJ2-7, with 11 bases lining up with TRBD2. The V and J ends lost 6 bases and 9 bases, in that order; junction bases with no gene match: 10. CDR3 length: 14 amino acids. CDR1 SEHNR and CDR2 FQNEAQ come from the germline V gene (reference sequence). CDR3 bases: TGTGCCAGCAGTCTTCCTACTAGCGGGGGCGGGCAGTACTTC. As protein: CASSLPTSGGGQYF.

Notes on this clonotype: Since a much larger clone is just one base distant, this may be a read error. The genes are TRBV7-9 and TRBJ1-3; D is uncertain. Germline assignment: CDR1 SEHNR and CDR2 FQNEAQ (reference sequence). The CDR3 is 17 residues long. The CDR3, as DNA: TGTGCCAGCAGCCTCGGAAGAGGCGGGAGCTCTGGAAACACCCTATATTTT. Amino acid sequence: CASSLGRGGSSGNTLYF.

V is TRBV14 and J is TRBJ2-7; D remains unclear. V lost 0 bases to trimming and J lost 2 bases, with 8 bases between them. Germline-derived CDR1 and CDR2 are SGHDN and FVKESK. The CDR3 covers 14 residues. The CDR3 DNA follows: TGTGCCAGCAGCCAAGATCACGGAACCTACGAGCAGTACGTC. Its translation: CASSQDHGTYEQYV.

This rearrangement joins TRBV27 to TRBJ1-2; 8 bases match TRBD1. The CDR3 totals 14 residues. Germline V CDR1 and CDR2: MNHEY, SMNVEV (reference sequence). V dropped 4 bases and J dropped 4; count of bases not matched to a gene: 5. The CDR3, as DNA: TGTGCCAGCAGTTCCAGGGGGCAAGGCTATGGCTACACCTTC. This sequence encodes CASSSRGQGYGYTF.

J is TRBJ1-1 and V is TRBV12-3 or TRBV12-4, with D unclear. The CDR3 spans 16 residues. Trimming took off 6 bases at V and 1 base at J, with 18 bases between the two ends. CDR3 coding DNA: TGTGCCAGCAGCCCTGGAGACGGAGAGTCGAACACTGAAGCTTTCTTT. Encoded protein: CASSPGDGESNTEAFF.

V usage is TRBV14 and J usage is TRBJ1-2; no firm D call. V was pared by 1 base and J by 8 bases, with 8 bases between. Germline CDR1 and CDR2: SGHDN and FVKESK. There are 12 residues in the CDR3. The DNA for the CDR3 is TGTGCCAGCAGCCAAGTTTCCGGGGGCTACACCTTC. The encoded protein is CASSQVSGGYTF.

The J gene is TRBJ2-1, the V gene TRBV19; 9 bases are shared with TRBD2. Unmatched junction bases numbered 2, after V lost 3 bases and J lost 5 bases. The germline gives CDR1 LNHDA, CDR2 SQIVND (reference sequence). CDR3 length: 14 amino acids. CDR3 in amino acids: CASSIGGGDNEQFF. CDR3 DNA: TGTGCCAGTAGTATTGGCGGGGGGGACAATGAGCAGTTCTTC.

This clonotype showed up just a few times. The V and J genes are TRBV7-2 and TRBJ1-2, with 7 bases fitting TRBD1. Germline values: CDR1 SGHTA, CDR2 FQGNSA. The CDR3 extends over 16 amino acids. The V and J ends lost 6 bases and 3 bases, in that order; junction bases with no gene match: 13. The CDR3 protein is CASSLSGTDFDYGYTF. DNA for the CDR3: TGTGCCAGCAGTTTGTCCGGGACAGACTTTGACTATGGCTACACCTTC.

CDR3 DNA: TGCGCCAGCAGTCAGTTATATTTTAGGACAGGGGATGGAGCCAAAAACATTCAGTACTTC. Amino acids: CASSQLYFRTGDGAKNIQYF. This chain links TRBV23-1 with TRBJ2-4; 9 bases are a match to TRBD1. TRBV23-1 is given ORF status, its function remaining uncertain. There are 20 residues in the CDR3. With 3 bases clipped from V and 0 bases from J, the junction kept 15 bases outside the gene matches.

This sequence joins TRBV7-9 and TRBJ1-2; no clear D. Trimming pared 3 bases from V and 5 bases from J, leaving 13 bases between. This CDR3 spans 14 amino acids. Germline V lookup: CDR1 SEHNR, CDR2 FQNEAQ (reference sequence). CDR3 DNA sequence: TGTGCCAGCAGCTTTCCGCCCAGATGGTATGGCTACACCTTC. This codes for CASSFPPRWYGYTF. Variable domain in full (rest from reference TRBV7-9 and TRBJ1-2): DTGVSQNPRHKITKRGQNVTFRCDPISEHNRLYWYRQTLGQGPEFLTYFQNEAQLEKSRLLSDRFSAERPKGSFSTLEIQRTEQGDSAMYLCASSFPPRWYGYTFGSGTRLTVV.

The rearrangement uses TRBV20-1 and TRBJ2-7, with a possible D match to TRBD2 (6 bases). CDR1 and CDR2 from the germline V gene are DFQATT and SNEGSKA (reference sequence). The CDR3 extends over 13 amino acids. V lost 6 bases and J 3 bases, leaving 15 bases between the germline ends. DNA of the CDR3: TGCAGTGCGCGGTCGGACTATCACTACGAGCAGTACTTC. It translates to CSARSDYHYEQYF.

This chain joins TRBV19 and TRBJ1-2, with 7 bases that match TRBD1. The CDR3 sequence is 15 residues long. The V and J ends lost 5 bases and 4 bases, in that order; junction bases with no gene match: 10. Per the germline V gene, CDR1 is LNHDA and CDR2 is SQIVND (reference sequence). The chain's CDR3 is CASSVSQGTAYGYTF. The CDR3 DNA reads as TGTGCCAGTAGTGTCTCACAGGGGACCGCCTATGGCTACACCTTC.

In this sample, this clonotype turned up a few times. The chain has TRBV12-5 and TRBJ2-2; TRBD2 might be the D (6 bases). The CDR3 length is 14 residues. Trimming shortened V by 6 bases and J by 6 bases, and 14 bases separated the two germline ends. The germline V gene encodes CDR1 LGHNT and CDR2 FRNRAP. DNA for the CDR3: TGTGCTAGTGGGCCGGGAGCTGTAGCCGGGGAGCTGTTTTTT. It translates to CASGPGAVAGELFF. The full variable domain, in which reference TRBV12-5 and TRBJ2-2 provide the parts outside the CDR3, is DARVTQTPRHKVTEMGQEVTMRCQPILGHNTVFWYRQTMMQGLELLAYFRNRAPLDDSGMPKDRFSAEMPDATLATLKIQPSEPRDSAVYFCASGPGAVAGELFFGEGSRLTVL.

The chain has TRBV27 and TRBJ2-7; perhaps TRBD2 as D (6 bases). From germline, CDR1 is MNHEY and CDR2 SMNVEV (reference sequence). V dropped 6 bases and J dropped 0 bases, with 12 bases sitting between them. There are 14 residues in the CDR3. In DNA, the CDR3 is TGTGCCAGCAGGGACGGGGGTTACTCCTACGAGCAGTACTTC. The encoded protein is CASRDGGYSYEQYF.

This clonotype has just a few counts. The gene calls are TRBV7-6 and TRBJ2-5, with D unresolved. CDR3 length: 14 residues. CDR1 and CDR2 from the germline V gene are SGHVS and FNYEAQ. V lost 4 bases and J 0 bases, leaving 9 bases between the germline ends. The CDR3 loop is CASSSRRDQETQYF. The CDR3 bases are TGTGCCAGCAGCTCTAGACGGGACCAAGAGACCCAGTACTTC.

CDR3 sequence (DNA): TGTGCTAGTGGTTTGGGAGAAGGTTTTGGCTACACCTTC. Protein: CASGLGEGFGYTF. The chain couples TRBV12-5 to TRBJ1-2, with D uncertain. CDR3 size: 13 residues. Germline CDR1 and CDR2: LGHNT and FRNRAP. V lost 1 base and J 7 bases, leaving 10 bases between the germline ends.

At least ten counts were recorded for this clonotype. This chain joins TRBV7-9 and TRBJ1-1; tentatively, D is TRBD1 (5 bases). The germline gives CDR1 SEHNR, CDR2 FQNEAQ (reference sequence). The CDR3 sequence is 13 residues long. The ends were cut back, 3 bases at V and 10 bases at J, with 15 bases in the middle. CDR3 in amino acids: CASSLDGRGVAFF. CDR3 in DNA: TGTGCCAGCAGCTTGGACGGGCGGGGGGTAGCTTTCTTT.